This TCR beta chain was captured in a study of T-cell reconstitution after alpha-beta-depleted transplantation in children. Germline V lookup: CDR1 SGDLS, CDR2 YYNGEE. The V and J ends lost 2 bases and 1 base respectively, with 12 bases between them. This CDR3 is built from 15 residues. Unique molecular identifiers were incorporated into the prepared TCRbeta library. One entry per CDR3 protein, called by TCRdb with MiXCR from the PCR reads. The table lists 360,000 or so distinct CDR3 sequences, 20% of them singletons. The chain is built from TRBV9 and TRBJ2-5; D is perhaps TRBD2 (6 bases). This specimen consisted of PBMCs from the stem cell graft donor, obtained from the stem cell graft. The TCR originated in a human donor who donated a stem cell graft to a child with acute myeloid leukemia. This CDR3 is CASSVEGGIQETQYF. The CDR3 region has the DNA TGTGCCAGCAGCGTTGAGGGCGGGATCCAAGAGACCCAGTACTTC.